A selection of T cell receptor beta chains follows, all from one sample in a study of blood T cell repertoires in COVID-19. Produced via immunoSEQ multiplex PCR; TCRdb's table is partial and in-frame only. This sample has more than 300,000 clones; approximately 89% occur once, and the top ten carry 10%. The sequenced sample consisted of peripheral blood. Receptors originate from a woman younger than 45 with COVID-19, enrolled during active disease. CDR3s include the opening cysteine and the closing phenylalanine or tryptophan. The order of the fields is CDR3 protein, CDR3 DNA, V gene, clone size, CDR3 length, J gene, D gene. A D gene is named only where the DNA matches it firmly. A clone size is listed for some rows: how often the clone was seen (once, few, many), or a class if it is expanded.

CDR3 protein: CASSWNGGSNEQFF
CDR3 DNA: TGTGCCAGCAGTTGGAATGGGGGCTCCAATGAGCAGTTCTTC
V gene: TRBV27
clone size: once
CDR3 length: 14
J gene: TRBJ2-1
D gene: NA

CDR3 protein: CASSLDAGVLNEQFF
CDR3 DNA: TGTGCCAGCAGCTTAGACGCGGGAGTACTTAATGAGCAGTTCTTC
V gene: TRBV7-9
clone size: NA
CDR3 length: 15
J gene: TRBJ2-1
D gene: TRBD2

CDR3 protein: CASSLALRRYNEQFF
CDR3 DNA: TGCGCCAGCAGCTTGGCCCTGCGGAGATACAATGAGCAGTTCTTC
V gene: TRBV5-1
clone size: NA
CDR3 length: 15
J gene: TRBJ2-1
D gene: NA

CDR3 protein: CASSPIPWSSYNEQFF
CDR3 DNA: TGTGCCAGCTCACCGATTCCATGGAGCTCCTACAATGAGCAGTTCTTC
V gene: TRBV18
clone size: NA
CDR3 length: 16
J gene: TRBJ2-1
D gene: NA

CDR3 protein: CASSQEGRGYGYTF
CDR3 DNA: TGCGCCAGCAGCCAAGAAGGCAGGGGCTATGGCTACACCTTC
V gene: TRBV4-3
clone size: NA
CDR3 length: 14
J gene: TRBJ1-2
D gene: NA

CDR3 protein: CASRPGQGYEQYF
CDR3 DNA: TGTGCCAGCAGGCCGGGACAGGGTTACGAGCAGTACTTC
V gene: TRBV6-5
clone size: NA
CDR3 length: 13
J gene: TRBJ2-7
D gene: TRBD1

CDR3 protein: CATAGQANEKLFF
CDR3 DNA: TGTGCCACCGCGGGACAGGCTAATGAAAAACTGTTTTTT
V gene: TRBV19
clone size: NA
CDR3 length: 13
J gene: TRBJ1-4
D gene: TRBD1

CDR3 protein: CASQTTGTSYEQYF
CDR3 DNA: TGTGCCAGCCAAACCACCGGGACAAGCTACGAGCAGTACTTC
V gene: TRBV28
clone size: few
CDR3 length: 14
J gene: TRBJ2-7
D gene: NA

CDR3 protein: CASSFGGGNYYEQYF
CDR3 DNA: TGTGCCAGCAGCTTCGGAGGGGGCAATTACTACGAGCAGTACTTC
V gene: TRBV5-4
clone size: NA
CDR3 length: 15
J gene: TRBJ2-7
D gene: NA

CDR3 protein: CASSQGPNTEAFF
CDR3 DNA: TGTGCCAGCAGTCAGGGCCCGAACACTGAAGCTTTCTTT
V gene: TRBV3-1/TRBV3-2
clone size: NA
CDR3 length: 13
J gene: TRBJ1-1
D gene: NA

CDR3 protein: CSVVAGGFTEAFF
CDR3 DNA: TGCAGCGTTGTGGCAGGGGGATTCACTGAAGCTTTCTTT
V gene: TRBV29-1
clone size: NA
CDR3 length: 13
J gene: TRBJ1-1
D gene: TRBD1

CDR3 protein: CASSLQGHPNYGYTF
CDR3 DNA: TGCGCCAGCAGCTTGCAGGGACATCCTAACTATGGCTACACCTTC
V gene: TRBV5-1
clone size: NA
CDR3 length: 15
J gene: TRBJ1-2
D gene: NA

CDR3 protein: CASSVEGRTSLAAYYNEQFF
CDR3 DNA: TGTGCCAGCAGCGTAGAGGGACGGACGTCTCTAGCGGCATACTACAATGAGCAGTTCTTC
V gene: TRBV9
clone size: NA
CDR3 length: 20
J gene: TRBJ2-1
D gene: TRBD2

CDR3 protein: CASSFSGGPYGYTF
CDR3 DNA: TGTGCCAGCAGTTTTAGTGGCGGCCCCTATGGCTACACCTTC
V gene: TRBV27
clone size: NA
CDR3 length: 14
J gene: TRBJ1-2
D gene: NA

CDR3 protein: CAWGSAGGYNEQFF
CDR3 DNA: TGTGCCTGGGGCTCAGCGGGAGGTTACAATGAGCAGTTCTTC
V gene: TRBV30
clone size: NA
CDR3 length: 14
J gene: TRBJ2-1
D gene: TRBD2

CDR3 protein: CASSFLAGVPGELFF
CDR3 DNA: TGTGCCAGCAGCTTCCTAGCGGGAGTGCCCGGGGAGCTGTTTTTT
V gene: TRBV5-4
clone size: once
CDR3 length: 15
J gene: TRBJ2-2
D gene: TRBD2

CDR3 protein: CATSDPAGGTYEQYF
CDR3 DNA: TGTGCCACCAGTGACCCTGCGGGTGGGACCTACGAGCAGTACTTC
V gene: TRBV24-1
clone size: few
CDR3 length: 15
J gene: TRBJ2-7
D gene: NA

CDR3 protein: CASSPLRACTGELFF
CDR3 DNA: TGTGCCAGCAGCCCACTTCGCGCGTGTACCGGGGAGCTGTTTTTT
V gene: TRBV2
clone size: few
CDR3 length: 15
J gene: TRBJ2-2
D gene: NA

CDR3 protein: CASNIPGGGEQYF
CDR3 DNA: TGTGCCAGCAATATACCAGGGGGCGGTGAGCAGTACTTC
V gene: TRBV6-4
clone size: few
CDR3 length: 13
J gene: TRBJ2-7
D gene: TRBD1

CDR3 protein: CASSLEVEGLNTEAFF
CDR3 DNA: TGTGCCAGCAGCTTGGAGGTGGAGGGCTTAAACACTGAAGCTTTCTTT
V gene: TRBV5-8
clone size: NA
CDR3 length: 16
J gene: TRBJ1-1
D gene: NA

CDR3 protein: CASSFKRSEKLFF
CDR3 DNA: TGTGCCAGCAGCTTTAAGAGGAGTGAAAAACTGTTTTTT
V gene: TRBV7-6
clone size: NA
CDR3 length: 13
J gene: TRBJ1-4
D gene: NA

CDR3 protein: CASSVVGGSGETQYF
CDR3 DNA: TGTGCCAGCAGCGTAGTAGGAGGGAGCGGAGAGACCCAGTACTTC
V gene: TRBV9
clone size: few
CDR3 length: 15
J gene: TRBJ2-5
D gene: NA

CDR3 protein: CSAAGGGEDTQYF
CDR3 DNA: TGCAGCGCTGCAGGTGGGGGGGAAGATACGCAGTATTTT
V gene: TRBV29-1
clone size: NA
CDR3 length: 13
J gene: TRBJ2-3
D gene: TRBD2

CDR3 protein: CAWSARQGYYGYTF
CDR3 DNA: TGTGCCTGGAGTGCACGACAGGGGTACTATGGCTACACCTTC
V gene: TRBV30
clone size: once
CDR3 length: 14
J gene: TRBJ1-2
D gene: TRBD1

CDR3 protein: CASSRGGTSTDTQYF
CDR3 DNA: TGCGCCAGCAGCCGCGGAGGAACTAGCACAGATACGCAGTATTTT
V gene: TRBV5-1
clone size: NA
CDR3 length: 15
J gene: TRBJ2-3
D gene: NA

CDR3 protein: CASRNVQGSSYNEQFF
CDR3 DNA: TGTGCCAGCAGAAACGTGCAGGGTAGCTCCTACAATGAGCAGTTCTTC
V gene: TRBV28
clone size: NA
CDR3 length: 16
J gene: TRBJ2-1
D gene: NA

CDR3 protein: CASSQDRYEQFF
CDR3 DNA: TGCGCCAGCAGCCAAGATAGATATGAGCAGTTCTTC
V gene: TRBV4-1
clone size: NA
CDR3 length: 12
J gene: TRBJ2-1
D gene: NA

CDR3 protein: CASRGGESEQYF
CDR3 DNA: TGTGCCAGCAGAGGGGGCGAATCCGAGCAGTACTTC
V gene: TRBV12-3/TRBV12-4
clone size: few
CDR3 length: 12
J gene: TRBJ2-7
D gene: TRBD1

CDR3 protein: CASSVHGFSYEQYF
CDR3 DNA: TGTGCCAGCAGCGTACACGGTTTCTCCTACGAGCAGTACTTC
V gene: TRBV9
clone size: once
CDR3 length: 14
J gene: TRBJ2-7
D gene: NA

CDR3 protein: CASTPQGWETQYF
CDR3 DNA: TGTGCCAGCACACCCCAGGGGTGGGAGACCCAGTACTTC
V gene: TRBV12-3/TRBV12-4
clone size: NA
CDR3 length: 13
J gene: TRBJ2-5
D gene: NA

CDR3 protein: CASSLGQGKNIQYF
CDR3 DNA: TGTGCCAGCAGTCTCGGACAGGGGAAAAACATTCAGTACTTC
V gene: TRBV27
clone size: NA
CDR3 length: 14
J gene: TRBJ2-4
D gene: TRBD1

CDR3 protein: CASSLTPRGNQPQHF
CDR3 DNA: TGTGCCAGCAGTTTAACTCCCAGGGGTAACCAGCCCCAGCATTTT
V gene: TRBV28
clone size: once
CDR3 length: 15
J gene: TRBJ1-5
D gene: NA

CDR3 protein: CASSVDGSQPQHF
CDR3 DNA: TGTGCCAGCAGCGTCGACGGGAGTCAGCCCCAGCATTTT
V gene: TRBV5-4
clone size: NA
CDR3 length: 13
J gene: TRBJ1-5
D gene: NA

CDR3 protein: CASSPLTEAFF
CDR3 DNA: TGTGCCAGCAGCCCACTAACTGAAGCTTTCTTT
V gene: TRBV7-9
clone size: NA
CDR3 length: 11
J gene: TRBJ1-1
D gene: NA

CDR3 protein: CASSWGQGGYNEQFF
CDR3 DNA: TGCGCCAGCAGCTGGGGACAGGGAGGCTACAATGAGCAGTTCTTC
V gene: TRBV5-1
clone size: NA
CDR3 length: 15
J gene: TRBJ2-1
D gene: TRBD1